The TCR beta chain described here comes from a study of cytomegalovirus exposure and HLA in healthy donors. To note about this clone: Its cognate antigen is unknown.

General study points: Donor immune exposure was known only as CMV serostatus.

Germline V gives CDR1 LGHNA, CDR2 YSLEER. This CDR3 is 16 amino acids long. Trimming took 3 bases from V and 6 from J; bases not matched to a gene: 7. PCR involved 60 Vbeta and 13 Jbeta primers. Data came from immunoSEQ multiplex PCR; TCRdb stores just in-frame clones and leaves some out. The sample includes around 100,000 clones, over 65% seen only once; the top ten take under 2%. Sequenced: PBMCs. The origin of this receptor is a middle-aged woman in good health and CMV-seronegative. The chain links TRBV4-3 to TRBJ2-7; TRBD2 aligns across 14 bases. In nucleotides, the CDR3 is TGCGCCAGCAGCCAGCGAGGACTAGCGGGAGGCCCCGAGCAGTACTTC. Translated: CASSQRGLAGGPEQYF.